This T cell receptor (beta chain) came from a study of OX40 agonist ivuxolimab in advanced cancers. Data came from immunoSEQ multiplex PCR; TCRdb stores just in-frame clones and leaves some out. The sample has tens of thousands of clones; 90% to 95% are singletons. The length of the CDR3 is 16 residues. From germline, CDR1 is MNHEY and CDR2 SMNVEV (reference sequence). V lost 5 bases to trimming and J lost 2 bases; unmatched junction nucleotides: 10. The J gene is TRBJ1-1, the V gene TRBV27, with 8 bases aligning to TRBD1. The sample in question was CD4+ or CD8+ T cells sorted from blood, obtained in a trial of the OX40 agonist ivuxolimab. This TCR derives from an adult with an advanced solid tumor such as melanoma, head and neck, liver or kidney cancer. The CDR3 reads CASSLTRQGLNTEAFF. The CDR3 DNA follows: TGTGCCAGCAGTCTAACCAGACAGGGGCTCAACACTGAAGCTTTCTTT.